This T cell receptor (beta chain) was sequenced in a study of cytomegalovirus exposure and HLA in healthy donors. Regarding the study as a whole: Common viral pathogens seemed to be connected with several of the most significant clusters, according to a later analysis. For most TCR beta V segments, an earlier analysis put the productive rate at about 87% or about 30% of the time.

Vbeta (60) and Jbeta (13) primers were used in the PCR. Repertoires were generated with immunoSEQ multiplex PCR, while TCRdb's copy carries only in-frame clones and drops some. The sample has 140,000 to 150,000 clones; more than 60% are singletons. Concerning this clone itself: What it binds is not known.

This CDR3 is built from 15 residues. Trimming removed 7 bases at V and 0 bases at J, with 12 bases between. CDR1 and CDR2 (germline): MNHEY, SMNVEV (reference sequence). The sequence came from a man aged 40-49 years in good health and CMV-seropositive. Sample: PBMCs. The V call is TRBV27, the J call TRBJ1-4; D unclear. This CDR3 reads CASTVSGATNEKLFF. CDR3 nucleotides: TGTGCCAGCACCGTGAGTGGTGCAACTAATGAAAAACTGTTTTTT.